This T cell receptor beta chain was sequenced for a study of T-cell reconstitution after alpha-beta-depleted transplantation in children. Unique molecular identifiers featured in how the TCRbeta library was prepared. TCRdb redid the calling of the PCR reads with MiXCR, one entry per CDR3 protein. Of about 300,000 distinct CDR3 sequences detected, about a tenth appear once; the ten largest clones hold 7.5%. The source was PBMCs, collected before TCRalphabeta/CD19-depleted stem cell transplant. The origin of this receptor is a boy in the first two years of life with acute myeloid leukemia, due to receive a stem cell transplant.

CDR3 amino acids: CASRSTGRKETQYF. The CDR3 DNA is TGTGCCAGCAGGAGTACGGGCAGGAAGGAGACCCAGTACTTC. The V and J genes are TRBV7-2 and TRBJ2-5; D not certain. Germline V lookup: CDR1 SGHTA, CDR2 FQGNSA. The V and J ends lost 6 bases and 5 bases respectively, with 16 bases between them. The CDR3 length is 14 residues.